This is a list of T cell receptor beta chains from one sample in a study of T cells in Graves' hyperthyroidism and ophthalmopathy. Using its own MiXCR run on the multiplex PCR reads, TCRdb lists one record per CDR3 protein. The table includes 470,000 or so distinct CDR3 sequences, more than 20% detected once. The sequenced sample was blood. These receptors were collected from a man aged 18 to 29 with Graves' hyperthyroidism. Each CDR3 is given with its conserved first and last residue.

j_gene	v_gene	CDR3aa
TRBJ1-1	TRBV2	CASSDGAGGNTEAFF
TRBJ2-2	TRBV15	CATSRDLGQNTGELFF
TRBJ2-2	TRBV3-1	CASSQDSASGGRGTGELFF
TRBJ1-2	TRBV10-3	CAISESGQGGYGYTF
TRBJ2-5	TRBV28	CASSVPKGLAGGAGIQYF
TRBJ2-5	TRBV20-1	CSASVGGTTETQYF
.	TRBV7-8	CASSLSPPEQYF
TRBJ2-2	TRBV10-1	CASTDNNPTGELFF
TRBJ1-4	TRBV12-3/TRBV12-4	CASTSLPQGGYEKLFF
TRBJ2-7	TRBV5-1	CASSPAPRTGSSYEQYF
TRBJ1-1	TRBV4-1	CASSRPGTNTEAFF
TRBJ1-1	TRBV2	CASSGISTLNTEAFF
TRBJ1-1	TRBV29-1	CSVGTAMNTEAFF
TRBJ1-1	TRBV10-3	CASSESGYLNTEAFF
TRBJ2-5	TRBV28	CASSLSGPGTQYF
TRBJ1-1	TRBV9	CASSVAVSGGTPFF
TRBJ2-7	TRBV6-1	CASSPYSSSYEQYF
TRBJ1-2	TRBV12-3/TRBV12-4	CASSRGGQGGYTF
TRBJ1-2	TRBV30	CAWSGQGAGGYTF
TRBJ2-7	TRBV6-1	CASSVAEGTEQYF
TRBJ2-7	TRBV12-3/TRBV12-4	CASSFRYPIQPDEQYF
TRBJ1-3	TRBV11-1	CASSLAAHNIHRTGNTIYF
TRBJ2-7	TRBV2	CASRPGHLEYYEQYF